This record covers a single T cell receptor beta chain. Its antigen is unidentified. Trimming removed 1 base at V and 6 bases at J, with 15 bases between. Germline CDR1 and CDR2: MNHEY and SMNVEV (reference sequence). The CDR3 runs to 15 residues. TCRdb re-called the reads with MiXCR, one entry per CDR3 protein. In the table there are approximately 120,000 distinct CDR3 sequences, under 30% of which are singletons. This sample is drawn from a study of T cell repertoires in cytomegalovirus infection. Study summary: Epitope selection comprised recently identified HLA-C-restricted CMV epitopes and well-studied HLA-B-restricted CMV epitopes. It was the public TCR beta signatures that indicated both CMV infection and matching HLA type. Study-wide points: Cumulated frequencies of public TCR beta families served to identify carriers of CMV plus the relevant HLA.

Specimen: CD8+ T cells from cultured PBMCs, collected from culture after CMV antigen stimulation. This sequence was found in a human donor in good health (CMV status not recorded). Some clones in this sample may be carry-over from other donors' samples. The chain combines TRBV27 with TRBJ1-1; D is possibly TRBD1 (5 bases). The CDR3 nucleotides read TGTGCCAGCAGTTTATACGGGGGGTTCTTTTCTGAAGCTTTCTTT. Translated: CASSLYGGFFSEAFF.